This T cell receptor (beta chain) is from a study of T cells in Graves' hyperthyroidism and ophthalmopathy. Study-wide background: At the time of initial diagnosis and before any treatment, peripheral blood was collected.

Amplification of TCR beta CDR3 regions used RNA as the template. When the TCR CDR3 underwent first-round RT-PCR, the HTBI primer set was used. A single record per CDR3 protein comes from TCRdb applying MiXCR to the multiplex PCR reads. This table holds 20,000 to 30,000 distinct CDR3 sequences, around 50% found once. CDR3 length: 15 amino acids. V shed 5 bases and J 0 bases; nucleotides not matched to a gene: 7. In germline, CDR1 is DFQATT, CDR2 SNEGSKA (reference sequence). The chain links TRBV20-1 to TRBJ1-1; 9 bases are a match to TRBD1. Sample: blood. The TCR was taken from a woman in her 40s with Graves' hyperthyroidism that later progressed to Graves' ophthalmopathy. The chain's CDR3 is CSAPGQGSMNTEAFF. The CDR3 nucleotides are TGCAGTGCTCCGGGACAGGGATCCATGAACACTGAAGCTTTCTTT.